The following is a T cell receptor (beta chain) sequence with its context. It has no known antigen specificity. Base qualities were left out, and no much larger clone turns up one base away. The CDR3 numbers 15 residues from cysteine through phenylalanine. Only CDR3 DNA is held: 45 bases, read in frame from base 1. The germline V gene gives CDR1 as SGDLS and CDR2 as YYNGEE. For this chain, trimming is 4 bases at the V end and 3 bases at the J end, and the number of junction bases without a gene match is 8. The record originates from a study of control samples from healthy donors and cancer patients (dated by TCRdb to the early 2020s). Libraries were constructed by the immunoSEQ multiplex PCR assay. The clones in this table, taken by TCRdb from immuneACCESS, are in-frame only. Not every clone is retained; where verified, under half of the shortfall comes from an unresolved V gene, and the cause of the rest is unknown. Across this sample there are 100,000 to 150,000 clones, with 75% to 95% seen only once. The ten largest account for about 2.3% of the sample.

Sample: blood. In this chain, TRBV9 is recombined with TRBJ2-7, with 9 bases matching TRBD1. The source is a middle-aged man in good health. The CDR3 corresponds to CASSPRTGARYEQYF. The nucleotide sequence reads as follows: TGTGCCAGCAGCCCTCGGACAGGGGCCCGCTACGAGCAGTACTTC.